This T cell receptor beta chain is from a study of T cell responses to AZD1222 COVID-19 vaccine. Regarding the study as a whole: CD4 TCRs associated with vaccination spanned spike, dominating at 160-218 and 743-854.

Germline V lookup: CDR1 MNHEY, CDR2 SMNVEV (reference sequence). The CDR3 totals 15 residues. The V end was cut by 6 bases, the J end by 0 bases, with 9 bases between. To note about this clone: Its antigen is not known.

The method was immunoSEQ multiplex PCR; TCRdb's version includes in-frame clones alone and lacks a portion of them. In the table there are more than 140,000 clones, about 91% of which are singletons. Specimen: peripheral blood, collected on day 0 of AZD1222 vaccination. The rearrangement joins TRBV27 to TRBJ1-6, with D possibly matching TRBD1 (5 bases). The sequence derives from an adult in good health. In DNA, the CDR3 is TGTGCCAGCAGAAGACAGAGCTCCTATAATTCACCCCTCCACTTT. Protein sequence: CASRRQSSYNSPLHF.